The clone carrying this TCR beta chain was seen repeatedly, ten times or more. Indicated time point: longitudinal time-point 3. This sample was included in a study of neurological immune-mediated disorders. MiXCR, applied by TCRdb to the 5' RACE reads, yields one record per CDR3 protein. The data show roughly 50,000 distinct CDR3 sequences, with 9.5% to 15% seen just once and around 10% held by the top ten. Trimming removed 0 bases from V and 2 bases from J, with 6 bases in between. The V gene's germline CDR1 is SGDLS and CDR2 YYNGEE. This CDR3 has 13 amino acids. Material for sequencing was PBMCs. The clonotype was recovered from a male donor with HTLV-1-associated myelopathy (HAM/TSP). This chain uses TRBV9 with TRBJ2-7; D is perhaps TRBD1 (5 bases). The CDR3 loop is CASSVGTTYEQYF. In DNA form, the CDR3 reads TGTGCCAGCAGCGTAGGGACAACCTACGAGCAGTACTTC.